The entry that follows covers one T cell receptor (beta chain) sequence. The target antigen is unknown. The record originates from a study of shared clonotypes between healthy human individuals. Overall study context: Researchers assigned three CD4 naive, three CD4 memory, two CD8 naive and one CD8 memory plate to each donor.

V lost 6 bases to trimming and J lost 11 bases; unmatched junction nucleotides: 7. Germline assignment: CDR1 MNHEY and CDR2 SMNVEV (reference sequence). The CDR3 has 13 amino acids. Authors' data handling: For the immunoSEQ data, sequences were junction-only without quality scores, so filtering differed. The data were produced by immunoSEQ multiplex PCR, yet TCRdb's version contains in-frame clones alone and is incomplete. Clone size and the V and J calls come from that table; the DNA yielded D and trimming. The data show 2,500,000 or so clones, roughly 92% seen once. Study-wide results and limits: Of the naive CD4 clonotypes, roughly 5.2% were shared across four donors.

Material: naive CD4+ T cells sorted from blood. Documented subset: CD45RA+ positively selected. The TCR was taken from a man between 18 and 29 years old in good health. The rearrangement uses TRBV27 and TRBJ1-6; 7 nucleotides align to TRBD1. The DNA for the CDR3 is TGTGCCAGCAGCGGGACAGCTGGAGCACCCCTCCACTTT. This sequence encodes CASSGTAGAPLHF.